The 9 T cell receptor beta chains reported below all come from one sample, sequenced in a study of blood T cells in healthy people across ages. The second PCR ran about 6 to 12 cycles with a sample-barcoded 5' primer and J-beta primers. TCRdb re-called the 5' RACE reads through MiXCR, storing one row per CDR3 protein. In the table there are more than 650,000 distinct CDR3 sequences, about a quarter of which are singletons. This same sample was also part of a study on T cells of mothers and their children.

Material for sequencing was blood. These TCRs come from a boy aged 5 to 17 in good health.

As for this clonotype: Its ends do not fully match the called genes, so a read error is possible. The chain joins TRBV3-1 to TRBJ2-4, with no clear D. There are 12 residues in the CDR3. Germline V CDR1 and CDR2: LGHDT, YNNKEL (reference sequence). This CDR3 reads CASSPSRHIQYF. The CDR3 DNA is TGCGCCAGCAGCCCTTCGAGGCACATTCAGTACTTC.

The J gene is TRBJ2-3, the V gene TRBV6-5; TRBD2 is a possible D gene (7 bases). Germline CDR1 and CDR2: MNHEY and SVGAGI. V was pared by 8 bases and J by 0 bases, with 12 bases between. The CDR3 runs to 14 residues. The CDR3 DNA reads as TGTGCCAGCCTAGGGGGGGAGAGCACAGATACGCAGTATTTT. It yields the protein CASLGGESTDTQYF.

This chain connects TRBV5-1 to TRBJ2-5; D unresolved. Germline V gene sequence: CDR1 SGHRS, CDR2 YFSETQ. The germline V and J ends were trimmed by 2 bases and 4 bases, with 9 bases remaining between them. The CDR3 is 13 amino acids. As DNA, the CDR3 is TGCGCCAGCAGCTTACAAAATGGAGAGACCCAGTACTTC. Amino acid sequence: CASSLQNGETQYF. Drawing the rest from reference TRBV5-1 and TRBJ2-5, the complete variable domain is KAGVTQTPRYLIKTRGQQVTLSCSPISGHRSVSWYQQTPGQGLQFLFEYFSETQRNKGNFPGRFSGRQFSNSRSEMNVSTLELGDSALYLCASSLQNGETQYFGPGTRLLVL.

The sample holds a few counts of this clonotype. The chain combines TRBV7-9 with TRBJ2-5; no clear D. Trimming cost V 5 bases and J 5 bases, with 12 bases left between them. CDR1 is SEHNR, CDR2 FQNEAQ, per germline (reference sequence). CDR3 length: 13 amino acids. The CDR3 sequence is CASSPAPRETQYF. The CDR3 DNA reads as TGTGCCAGCAGCCCCGCGCCTCGGGAGACCCAGTACTTC.

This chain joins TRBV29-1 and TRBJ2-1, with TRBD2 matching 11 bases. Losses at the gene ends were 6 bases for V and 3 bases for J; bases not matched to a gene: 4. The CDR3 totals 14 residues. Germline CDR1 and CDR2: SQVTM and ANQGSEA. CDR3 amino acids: CSVQTSGSYNEQFF. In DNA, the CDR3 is TGCAGCGTACAAACTAGCGGGAGCTACAATGAGCAGTTCTTC.

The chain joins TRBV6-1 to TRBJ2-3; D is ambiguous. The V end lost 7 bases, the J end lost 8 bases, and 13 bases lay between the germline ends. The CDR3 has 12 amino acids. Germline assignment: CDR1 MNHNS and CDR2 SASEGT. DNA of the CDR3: TGTGCCAGCAATGAGAATCGGGCTACGCAGTATTTT. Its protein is CASNENRATQYF.

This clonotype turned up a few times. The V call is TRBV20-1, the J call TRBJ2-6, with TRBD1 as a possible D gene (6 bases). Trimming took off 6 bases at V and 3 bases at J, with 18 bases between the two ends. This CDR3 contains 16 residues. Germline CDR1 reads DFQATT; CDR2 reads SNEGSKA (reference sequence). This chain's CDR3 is CSAGQFGIGGANVLTF. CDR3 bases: TGCAGTGCCGGACAGTTTGGGATAGGTGGGGCCAACGTCCTGACTTTC.

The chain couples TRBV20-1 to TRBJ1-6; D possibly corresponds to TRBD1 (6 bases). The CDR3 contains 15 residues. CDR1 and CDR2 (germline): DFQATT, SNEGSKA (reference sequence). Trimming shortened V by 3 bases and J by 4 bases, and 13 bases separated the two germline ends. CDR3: CSAREDRSYNSPLHF. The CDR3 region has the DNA TGCAGTGCTAGGGAGGACAGAAGTTATAATTCACCCCTCCACTTT.

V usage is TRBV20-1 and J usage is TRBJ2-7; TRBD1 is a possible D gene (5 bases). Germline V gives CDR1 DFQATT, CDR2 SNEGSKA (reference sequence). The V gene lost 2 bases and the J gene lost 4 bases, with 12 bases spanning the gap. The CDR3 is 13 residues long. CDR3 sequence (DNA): TGCAGTGCTAGACGGACATCGGTTTACGAGCAGTACTTC. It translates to CSARRTSVYEQYF.